This T cell receptor beta chain originates from a study of cytomegalovirus exposure and HLA in healthy donors. Primers included in the PCR were 60 Vbeta and 13 Jbeta primers. The data were produced by immunoSEQ multiplex PCR, yet TCRdb's version contains in-frame clones alone and is incomplete. The sample holds under 150,000 clones, about 69% seen once. The sequence was collected from a man aged 25-45 years in good health and CMV-seronegative. The specimen sequenced was PBMCs.

The CDR3 coding sequence is TGCGCCAGCAGCCGGACCGGCGGCGGGGGGGCCAACGTCCTGACTTTC. This gives the protein CASSRTGGGGANVLTF. The chain links TRBV5-1 to TRBJ2-6, with D possibly being TRBD2 (5 bases). Germline values: CDR1 SGHRS, CDR2 YFSETQ. V lost 4 bases and J lost 4, with 15 bases in between. There are 16 residues in the CDR3.